This T cell receptor beta chain was documented in a study of blood T cells in healthy people across ages. General study results and limits: From one million sequenced T cells, diversity estimates were lower bounds. Across the age range, TCR beta diversity per million T cells fell in a roughly linear way.

The CDR3 contains 14 residues. Caucasian, healthy and from Russia, the donors were aged between 6 and 90. The use of a sample-barcoded 5' primer and a J-beta primer mix characterized a second PCR of 7 to 11 cycles. TCRdb reprocessed the 5' RACE reads via MiXCR and lists one record per CDR3 protein. Of 700,000 or so distinct CDR3 sequences in the sample, approximately 40% were seen once. Notes on this clonotype: Its antigen is not identified.

V usage is TRBV21-1 and J usage is TRBJ2-3; TRBD2, the table's D call, lacks a check against the DNA. TRBV21-1 is a recognized pseudogene. Input material: blood. This TCR derives from an elderly man in good health. CDR3 amino acids: CASGLRGSSDTQYF. CDR3 nucleotide sequence: TGTGCCAGCGGTCTCCGCGGGAGCTCAGATACGCAGTATTTT.